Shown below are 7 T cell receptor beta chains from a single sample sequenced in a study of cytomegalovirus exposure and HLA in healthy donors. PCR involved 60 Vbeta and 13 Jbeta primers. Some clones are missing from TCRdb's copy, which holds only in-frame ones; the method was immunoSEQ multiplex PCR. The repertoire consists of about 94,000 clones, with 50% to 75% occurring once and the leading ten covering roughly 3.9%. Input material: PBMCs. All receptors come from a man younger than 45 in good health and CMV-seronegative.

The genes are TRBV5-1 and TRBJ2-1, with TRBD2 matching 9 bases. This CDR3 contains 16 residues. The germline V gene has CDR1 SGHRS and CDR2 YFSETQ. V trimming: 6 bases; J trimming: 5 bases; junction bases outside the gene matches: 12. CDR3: CASTLTLAGGNNEQFF. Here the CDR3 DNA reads TGCGCCAGCACCCTAACACTAGCGGGTGGTAACAATGAGCAGTTCTTC.

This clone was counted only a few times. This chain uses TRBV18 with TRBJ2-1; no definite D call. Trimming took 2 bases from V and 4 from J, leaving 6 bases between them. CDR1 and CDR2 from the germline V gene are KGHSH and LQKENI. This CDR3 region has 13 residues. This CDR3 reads CASSPERYNEQFF. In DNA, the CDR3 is TGTGCCAGCTCACCAGAGAGATACAATGAGCAGTTCTTC.

The CDR3 region is CASSSFRGNEQFF. The CDR3 DNA follows: TGTGCCAGCAGCTCGTTCAGGGGTAATGAGCAGTTCTTC. J is TRBJ2-1 and V is TRBV11-3, with D perhaps matching TRBD1 (6 bases). Trimming took 4 bases from V and 7 from J, leaving 11 bases between them. This CDR3 spans 13 amino acids. Germline V gene sequence: CDR1 SGHNT, CDR2 YENEEA.

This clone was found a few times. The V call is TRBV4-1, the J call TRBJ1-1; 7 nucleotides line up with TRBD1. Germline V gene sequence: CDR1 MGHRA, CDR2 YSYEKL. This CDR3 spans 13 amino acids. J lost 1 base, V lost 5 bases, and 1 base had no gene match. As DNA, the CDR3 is TGCGCCAGCAGCGACAGGGAGAACACTGAAGCTTTCTTT. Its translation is CASSDRENTEAFF.

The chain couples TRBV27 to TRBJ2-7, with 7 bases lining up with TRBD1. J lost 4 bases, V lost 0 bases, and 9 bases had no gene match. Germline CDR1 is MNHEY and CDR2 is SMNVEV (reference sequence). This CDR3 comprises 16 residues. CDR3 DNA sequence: TGTGCCAGCAGTTTATCTGGTGTCAGGGGGACATACGAGCAGTACTTC. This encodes CASSLSGVRGTYEQYF.

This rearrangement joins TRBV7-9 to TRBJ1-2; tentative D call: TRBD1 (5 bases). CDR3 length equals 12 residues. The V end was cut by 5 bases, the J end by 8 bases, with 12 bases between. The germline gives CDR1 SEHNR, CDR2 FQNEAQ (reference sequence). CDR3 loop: CASSPQVQGYTF. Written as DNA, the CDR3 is TGTGCCAGCAGCCCACAGGTTCAGGGCTACACCTTC.

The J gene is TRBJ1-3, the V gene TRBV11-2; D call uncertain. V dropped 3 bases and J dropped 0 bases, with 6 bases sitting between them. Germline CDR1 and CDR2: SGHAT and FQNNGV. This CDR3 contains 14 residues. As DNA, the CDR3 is TGTGCCAGCAGCTTGGCCGCCTCTGGAAACACCATATATTTT. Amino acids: CASSLAASGNTIYF.